The sample holds one count of the clone carrying this TCR beta chain. Antigen unknown. The CDR3 consists of 18 residues. The junction had 9 bases not matched to a gene; V was cut back by 3 bases and J by 0 bases. Germline values: CDR1 SGHVS, CDR2 FNYEAQ. The data originate from a study of cytotoxic CD8 clonotypes in ibrutinib-treated CLL. Findings of the study overall: Clonotypes that were public were uncommon, and they contracted or stayed stable on treatment. Relative to age-matched healthy donors, clonality at baseline was higher, and it tracked circulating CD8+ T-cell counts.

The protocol was immunoSEQ multiplex PCR, while the TCRdb copy is restricted to in-frame clones and leaves out a portion. The table has about 140,000 clones, 80% seen once; the top ten hold about 7.4%. The receptor was derived from a human donor with chronic lymphocytic leukemia. The sequences come from PBMCs, collected after 36 months of ibrutinib treatment. The chain recombines TRBV7-6 with TRBJ1-4; the match to TRBD1 covers 8 bases. In nucleotides, the CDR3 is TGTGCCAGCAGCTTCATTCCGGGACAGGATACAACTAATGAAAAACTGTTTTTT. Translating gives CASSFIPGQDTTNEKLFF.